Below are 8 T cell receptor beta chains sequenced from a single sample in a study of blood T cell repertoires in COVID-19. Method: immunoSEQ multiplex PCR; TCRdb's copy keeps in-frame clones and lacks some. The sample carries about 260,000 clones, 70% to 85% recorded once. Sequencing input: peripheral blood. The receptor source for this set is a woman of 80 years or more with acute or convalescent COVID-19.

V is TRBV19 and J is TRBJ2-5; 8 nucleotides line up with TRBD2. Germline-derived CDR1 and CDR2 are LNHDA and SQIVND (reference sequence). With 3 bases clipped from V and 4 bases from J, the junction kept 10 bases outside the gene matches. The CDR3 runs to 16 residues. Here the CDR3 DNA reads TGTGCCAGTAGTATTGGTAGCGGGACTATTGGAGAGACCCAGTACTTC. Its translation: CASSIGSGTIGETQYF.

V is TRBV6-2 or TRBV6-3 and J is TRBJ2-5; TRBD1 matches 7 bases. The germline V gene has CDR1 MNHEY and CDR2 SVGEGT. This CDR3 is 14 amino acids long. Trimming at V came to 4 bases and at J to 1 base, leaving 3 bases not matched to a gene. For the CDR3, the DNA is TGTGCCAGCAGTTCCAGGGACAGCCAAGAGACCCAGTACTTC. This encodes CASSSRDSQETQYF.

This sequence joins TRBV2 and TRBJ2-1; TRBD2 matches 8 bases. CDR3 size: 13 residues. Germline CDR1 is SNHLY and CDR2 is FYNNEI. After removal of 7 bases from V and 10 bases from J, the junction contained 9 bases not matched to a gene. The CDR3 here is CASTLERGREQFF. Here the CDR3 DNA reads TGTGCCAGCACCCTCGAGCGGGGGAGGGAGCAGTTCTTC.

V gene TRBV19 combines with J gene TRBJ1-5, with 7 bases fitting TRBD1. Germline CDR1 reads LNHDA; CDR2 reads SQIVND (reference sequence). Trimming cost V 6 bases and J 1 base; bases outside gene matches: 6. The CDR3 totals 15 residues. The DNA of the CDR3 is TGTGCCAGTAGCTCGATACAGGGGAGCAATCAGCCCCAGCATTTT. It specifies CASSSIQGSNQPQHF. The full variable domain, with the rest looked up from reference TRBV19 and TRBJ1-5, is DGGITQSPKYLFRKEGQNVTLSCEQNLNHDAMYWYRQDPGQGLRLIYYSQIVNDFQKGDIAEGYSVSREKKESFPLTVTSAQKNPTAFYLCASSSIQGSNQPQHFGDGTRLSIL.

The V and J genes are TRBV9 and TRBJ2-2; D uncertain. The CDR3 contains 14 residues. Per germline, CDR1 SGDLS and CDR2 YYNGEE. The ends were cut back, 5 bases at V and 5 bases at J, with 13 bases in the middle. The CDR3: CASSWAQGTGELFF. CDR3 bases: TGTGCCAGCAGTTGGGCCCAAGGAACCGGGGAGCTGTTTTTT.

The chain carries TRBV23-1 and TRBJ1-2; D perhaps matches TRBD1 (6 bases). TRBV23-1 carries the ORF label, with uncertain function. This CDR3 is 16 amino acids long. Trimming left V 3 bases short and J 6 bases short, with 20 bases between. This CDR3 reads CASSQPGPDKGDGYTF. CDR3 DNA: TGCGCCAGCAGTCAGCCCGGTCCGGATAAGGGGGATGGCTACACCTTC.

This chain joins TRBV7-2 and TRBJ2-1, with D tentatively TRBD2 (6 bases). V was shortened by 1 base and J by 3 bases, with 16 bases between the two germline ends. The CDR3 is 17 residues long. The germline V gene has CDR1 SGHTA and CDR2 FQGNSA. The chain's CDR3 is CASSLDSGGSVYNEQFF. CDR3 in DNA: TGTGCCAGCAGCTTAGATAGCGGCGGGTCCGTCTACAATGAGCAGTTCTTC.

The chain links TRBV28 to TRBJ1-2, with 7 bases fitting TRBD1. V was pared by 7 bases and J by 4 bases, with 9 bases of the junction left unmatched. The germline V gene encodes CDR1 MDHEN and CDR2 SYDVKM. This CDR3 has 14 amino acids. In DNA form, the CDR3 reads TGTGCCAGCAAAGAGGGCAGGGGGTTCTATGGCTACACCTTC. Translating gives CASKEGRGFYGYTF.